A selection of T cell receptor beta chains follows, all from one sample in a study of blood T cell repertoires in COVID-19. Some clones are missing from TCRdb's copy, which holds only in-frame ones; the method was immunoSEQ multiplex PCR. Of about 430,000 clones listed, about 88% are singletons. Sequencing used PBMCs or T cells enriched from blood (not recorded which). These receptors originate from a woman between 18 and 30 years old who had been exposed to COVID-19. The CDR3 runs from the conserved cysteine through the conserved F or W. The D gene is left open where the match is weak. Only part of the rows carry a size: once, few, many, or a class if the clone is expanded.

j_call | d_call | cdr3_length | v_call | clone_size | cdr3_nt | cdr3_aa
TRBJ1-4 | . | 15 | TRBV7-6 | once | TGTGCCAGCAGCCCAAGGGTCGGGGTGGATGAAAAACTGTTTTTT | CASSPRVGVDEKLFF
TRBJ2-7 | . | 15 | TRBV28 | once | TGTGCCAGCAGTCGTATCGGGACGGGACACTACGAGCAGTACTTC | CASSRIGTGHYEQYF
TRBJ2-2 | TRBD2 | 14 | TRBV7-2 | . | TGTGCCAGCAGCGCGGGAGGGCACACCGGGGAGCTGTTTTTT | CASSAGGHTGELFF
TRBJ2-7 | . | 13 | TRBV5-4 | . | TGTGCCAGCAGCCAAGGGGAGGTAGACGAGCAGTACTTC | CASSQGEVDEQYF
TRBJ2-7 | . | 13 | TRBV28 | . | TGTGCCAGCAGCAGAGGACAGATCTACGAGCAGTACTTC | CASSRGQIYEQYF
TRBJ2-7 | . | 17 | TRBV1 | . | TGCACCAGCAGCCTACCGGATCGGCATGGACAGCCCTACGAGCAGTACTTC | CTSSLPDRHGQPYEQYF
TRBJ1-2 | . | 15 | TRBV5-1 | . | TGCGCCAGCAGCTCCCGTTTGGACACTAACTATGGCTACACCTTC | CASSSRLDTNYGYTF
TRBJ1-5 | . | 18 | TRBV2 | . | TGTGCCAGCAGCCCTAGGGGCAGGGGAAGCGACACTCTTCAGCCCCAGCATTTT | CASSPRGRGSDTLQPQHF
TRBJ1-5 | . | 12 | TRBV27 | . | TGTGCCAGCGCAGACAGTGGTCAGCCCCAGCATTTT | CASADSGQPQHF
TRBJ1-1 | TRBD1 | 18 | TRBV18 | . | TGTGCCAGCTCACCAGTTTTTAGTGGGGGACAGCAGAACACTGAAGCTTTCTTT | CASSPVFSGGQQNTEAFF
TRBJ2-3 | TRBD1 | 16 | TRBV11-3 | . | TGTGCCAGCAGCCCTGGGACAGCCACTAGCACAGATACGCAGTATTTT | CASSPGTATSTDTQYF
TRBJ2-5 | TRBD2 | 15 | TRBV5-4 | . | TGTGCCAGCAAATCAGCGGGAGGAAGGCAAGAGACCCAGTACTTC | CASKSAGGRQETQYF
TRBJ1-2 | . | 12 | TRBV25-1 | . | TGTGCCAGCAGCTCAGGGGCCTATGGCTACACCTTC | CASSSGAYGYTF
TRBJ2-1 | TRBD2 | 14 | TRBV4-3 | few | TGCGCCAGCAGCCAGGGACTAGGGGCCGGTGAGCAGTTCTTC | CASSQGLGAGEQFF
TRBJ1-4 | . | 14 | TRBV6-1 | . | TGTGCCAGCAGTGAGGCGGCAACTAATGAAAAACTGTTTTTT | CASSEAATNEKLFF
TRBJ2-7 | TRBD2 | 16 | TRBV7-2 | . | TGTGCCAGCAGCTGGGGGGGGACTAGCGGATCCTACGAGCAGTACTTC | CASSWGGTSGSYEQYF
TRBJ2-1 | . | 16 | TRBV6-1 | . | TGTGCCAGCAGTGAAGAGGGGTGGGACTCCTACAATGAGCAGTTCTTC | CASSEEGWDSYNEQFF
TRBJ2-1 | TRBD2 | 15 | TRBV5-1 | . | TGCGCCAGCAGTTCTACTAGCGGGGTTCACAATGAGCAGTTCTTC | CASSSTSGVHNEQFF
TRBJ2-7 | . | 15 | TRBV6-5 | . | TGTGCCAGCAGTTACGGACGTTTGGGAGCCTACGAGCAGTACTTC | CASSYGRLGAYEQYF
TRBJ2-1 | TRBD2 | 17 | TRBV15 | . | TGTGCCACCAGCAGAGAGGCAACTAGCGGGGGGGCGAATGAGCAGTTCTTC | CATSREATSGGANEQFF
TRBJ2-3 | TRBD2 | 17 | TRBV27 | . | TGTGCCAGCAGTTTAGGTCTAGCGGGGCGGGGCACAGATACGCAGTATTTT | CASSLGLAGRGTDTQYF
TRBJ2-1 | TRBD2 | 20 | TRBV28 | . | TGTGCCAGCACGCCCGGTGGGGCGGGACTAGCGGAAAGCTCCTACAATGAGCAGTTCTTC | CASTPGGAGLAESSYNEQFF
TRBJ2-1 | TRBD2 | 15 | TRBV9 | . | TGTGCCAGCAGCGGGTCACGGGACTACTACAATGAGCAGTTCTTC | CASSGSRDYYNEQFF
TRBJ2-5 | TRBD2 | 15 | TRBV5-1 | . | TGCGCCAGCAGCTTGTCCGGGACTAGGGAAGAGACCCAGTACTTC | CASSLSGTREETQYF
TRBJ2-3 | TRBD2 | 15 | TRBV3-1/TRBV3-2 | . | TGTGCCAGCAGCCTTAGCGGGAGGGCCCAAGATACGCAGTATTTT | CASSLSGRAQDTQYF
TRBJ2-5 | TRBD1 | 16 | TRBV25-1 | . | TGTGCCAGCAGTCCGTCGCCGGGGACAGGAGCTTCGGCCCAGTACTTC | CASSPSPGTGASAQYF
TRBJ1-5 | TRBD1 | 16 | TRBV2 | few | TGTGCCAGCAGTTATCGACCGGGACAGGGGGATCAGCCCCAGCATTTT | CASSYRPGQGDQPQHF